This TCR beta chain came from a study of a mutant IDH1 vaccine in newly diagnosed glioma. Study observations and caveats: Vaccination induced immune responses in roughly 93% of patients. Pseudoprogression looked unconnected to shifts in top peripheral T cell clonotypes.

Time point of the sample: baseline, week 1 (first vaccination visit). Treatment here: pre-vaccination baseline after standard-of-care therapy. Donor diagnoses consisted of new WHO grade 3 or 4 IDH1-mutant, ATRX-lost astrocytomas. V was trimmed by 2 bases and J by 0 bases, leaving 16 bases between them. Germline V gene sequence: CDR1 SEHNR, CDR2 FQNEAQ (reference sequence). CDR3 length equals 17 residues. As for this clone: What it binds is unknown.

The table came from immunoSEQ multiplex PCR; TCRdb's copy has only in-frame clones and leaves some out. The data contain under 65,000 clones, approximately 81% of them singletons. This receptor was taken from a man younger than 30 with glioma. The rearrangement joins TRBV7-9 to TRBJ1-1; D gene ambiguous. Sequenced material: PBMCs, taken from a glioma patient treated with radiotherapy, temozolomide or both. The DNA of the CDR3 is TGTGCCAGCAGCTTACAGGCCCCAGGCAAGTTGAACACTGAAGCTTTCTTT. Its translation: CASSLQAPGKLNTEAFF.